The rows below give T cell receptor beta chains drawn from one sample of a study of PD-1 blockade in mismatch repair-deficient tumors. Generated by immunoSEQ multiplex PCR, the TCRdb table keeps only in-frame clones and is missing some. The sample lists tens of thousands of clones, approximately 84% occurring once. Sequences were derived from PBMCs, sampled before pembrolizumab treatment. The receptor set was obtained from an adult with mismatch repair-deficient cancer. Each CDR3 is given with its conserved first and last residue. The D gene is left open where the match is weak. Size values are once, few and many counts, or a class for expanded clones, and some rows have none.

V gene: TRBV5-1
J gene: TRBJ2-1
D gene: .
clone size: .
CDR3 DNA: TGCGCCAGCAGCCCCCGGGAAGGGACCTACAATGAGCAGTTCTTC
CDR3 protein: CASSPREGTYNEQFF

V gene: TRBV9
J gene: TRBJ2-3
D gene: .
clone size: .
CDR3 DNA: TGTGCCAGCAGCATCCGGGGGAGATGGGGCACAGATACGCAGTATTTT
CDR3 protein: CASSIRGRWGTDTQYF

V gene: TRBV5-5
J gene: TRBJ2-7
D gene: .
clone size: .
CDR3 DNA: TGTGCCAGCAGGCCTACAGGGAACTACGAGCAGTACTTC
CDR3 protein: CASRPTGNYEQYF

V gene: TRBV5-4
J gene: TRBJ2-7
D gene: .
clone size: once
CDR3 DNA: TGTGCCAGCAGCTTGGTCGGGTCCTACGAGCAGTACTTC
CDR3 protein: CASSLVGSYEQYF

V gene: TRBV27
J gene: TRBJ2-3
D gene: TRBD2
clone size: .
CDR3 DNA: TGTGCCAGCAGACTCGGGACTAGGCCCACAGATACGCAGTATTTT
CDR3 protein: CASRLGTRPTDTQYF

V gene: TRBV19
J gene: TRBJ1-3
D gene: TRBD1
clone size: .
CDR3 DNA: TGTGCCAGTAGTAACAGGGGCTCTGGAAACACCATATATTTT
CDR3 protein: CASSNRGSGNTIYF

V gene: TRBV12-5
J gene: TRBJ2-2
D gene: .
clone size: .
CDR3 DNA: TGTGCTAGTGGTTGGAACCTTGCGGGGCCGGAGGGCACCGGGGAGCTGTTTTTT
CDR3 protein: CASGWNLAGPEGTGELFF

V gene: TRBV5-5
J gene: TRBJ2-7
D gene: .
clone size: .
CDR3 DNA: TGTGCCAGCAGCTGGCTAGTGGCCTACGAGCAGTACTTC
CDR3 protein: CASSWLVAYEQYF

V gene: TRBV2
J gene: TRBJ1-2
D gene: .
clone size: .
CDR3 DNA: TGTGCCAGCAGTGGCGAGTTATATGGCTACACCTTC
CDR3 protein: CASSGELYGYTF

V gene: TRBV6-4
J gene: TRBJ2-7
D gene: TRBD2
clone size: .
CDR3 DNA: TGTGCCAGCAGTGCCCCGACTAGCGGGAGTCTCAACGAGCAGTACTTC
CDR3 protein: CASSAPTSGSLNEQYF

V gene: TRBV5-1
J gene: TRBJ2-7
D gene: TRBD2
clone size: few
CDR3 DNA: TGCGCCAGCACCTACTCGACTAGCGGGACCTACGAGCAGTACTTC
CDR3 protein: CASTYSTSGTYEQYF

V gene: TRBV9
J gene: TRBJ2-7
D gene: .
clone size: .
CDR3 DNA: TGTGCCAGCAGCGTAGGCACAGGCCCCCTAATCTACGAGCAGTACTTC
CDR3 protein: CASSVGTGPLIYEQYF

V gene: TRBV5-3
J gene: TRBJ2-7
D gene: .
clone size: .
CDR3 DNA: TGTGCCAGAAGCTTGAGGGCGCAGGTCCCCTCGGGGGAGCAGTACTTC
CDR3 protein: CARSLRAQVPSGEQYF

V gene: TRBV5-1
J gene: TRBJ2-6
D gene: .
clone size: .
CDR3 DNA: TGCGCCAGCAGCTTGGAAGCTATCTCTGGGGCCAACGTCCTGACTTTC
CDR3 protein: CASSLEAISGANVLTF

V gene: TRBV5-1
J gene: TRBJ1-1
D gene: TRBD1
clone size: .
CDR3 DNA: TGCGCCAGCAGTAGGGACAGCCAGAACACTGAAGCTTTCTTT
CDR3 protein: CASSRDSQNTEAFF

V gene: TRBV5-4
J gene: TRBJ1-1
D gene: TRBD1
clone size: .
CDR3 DNA: TGTGCCAGCAGCCTCGGACAGGGGAGGTCCACTGAAGCTTTCTTT
CDR3 protein: CASSLGQGRSTEAFF

V gene: TRBV2
J gene: TRBJ2-7
D gene: .
clone size: few
CDR3 DNA: TGTGCCAGCACCCCCTTTCGGAGGGACTACGAGCAGTACTTC
CDR3 protein: CASTPFRRDYEQYF

V gene: TRBV7-2
J gene: TRBJ1-1
D gene: .
clone size: .
CDR3 DNA: TGTGCCAGCAGCTTATATTCAGGGGCCTGGGGTGAAGCTTTCTTT
CDR3 protein: CASSLYSGAWGEAFF

V gene: TRBV6-5
J gene: TRBJ1-6
D gene: TRBD1
clone size: few
CDR3 DNA: TGTGCCAGTGGGACAGGGTGGTCACCCCTCCACTTT
CDR3 protein: CASGTGWSPLHF

V gene: TRBV29-1
J gene: TRBJ2-3
D gene: TRBD1
clone size: .
CDR3 DNA: TGCAGCGTTTCGGGCGCAGGGGGTTACACAGATACGCAGTATTTT
CDR3 protein: CSVSGAGGYTDTQYF

V gene: TRBV11-3
J gene: TRBJ1-4
D gene: .
clone size: .
CDR3 DNA: TGTGCCAGCAGCACAACCAGGGTAACTAATGAAAAACTGTTTTTT
CDR3 protein: CASSTTRVTNEKLFF

V gene: TRBV18
J gene: TRBJ1-3
D gene: .
clone size: .
CDR3 DNA: TGTGCCAGCTCGGTGGACTGGGCGGGAAACACCATATATTTT
CDR3 protein: CASSVDWAGNTIYF

V gene: TRBV27
J gene: TRBJ1-5
D gene: .
clone size: .
CDR3 DNA: TGTGCCAGCAGTTTAAGACAGCCCGCTTATAGCAATCAGCCCCAGCATTTT
CDR3 protein: CASSLRQPAYSNQPQHF

V gene: TRBV11-2
J gene: TRBJ1-2
D gene: .
clone size: .
CDR3 DNA: TGTGCCAGCAGCTTAGATACCCCCCACAGGGATTACGGCTACACCTTC
CDR3 protein: CASSLDTPHRDYGYTF

V gene: TRBV7-3
J gene: TRBJ2-6
D gene: TRBD2
clone size: .
CDR3 DNA: TGTGCCAGCAGCTCAAAAGCGGGAGGTACCTCTGGGGCCAACGTCCTGACTTTC
CDR3 protein: CASSSKAGGTSGANVLTF

V gene: TRBV28
J gene: TRBJ2-1
D gene: TRBD1
clone size: .
CDR3 DNA: TGTGCCAGCAGCCCACCGGGACAGGGCATCTACAATGAGCAGTTCTTC
CDR3 protein: CASSPPGQGIYNEQFF

V gene: TRBV7-8
J gene: TRBJ1-6
D gene: TRBD1
clone size: .
CDR3 DNA: TGTGCCAGCAGCCCCGGTACCCAGGGGGGCAATTCACCCCTCCACTTT
CDR3 protein: CASSPGTQGGNSPLHF

V gene: TRBV7-9
J gene: TRBJ1-1
D gene: TRBD1
clone size: .
CDR3 DNA: TGTGCCAGCAGCTTAGTCGATGTGGGACAGGGGTTCACTGAAGCTTTCTTT
CDR3 protein: CASSLVDVGQGFTEAFF

V gene: TRBV5-1
J gene: TRBJ2-1
D gene: .
clone size: .
CDR3 DNA: TGCGCCAGCAGCCTGGGCGCGGTTAGTGAGCAGTTCTTC
CDR3 protein: CASSLGAVSEQFF

V gene: TRBV6-5
J gene: TRBJ1-5
D gene: TRBD1
clone size: .
CDR3 DNA: TGTGCCAGCAGTTACTCCGGGACAGGAGGGCAGCCCCAGCATTTT
CDR3 protein: CASSYSGTGGQPQHF

V gene: TRBV27
J gene: TRBJ1-1
D gene: .
clone size: once
CDR3 DNA: TGTGCCAGCAGCCCCCAGAAAGAAAACACTGAAGCTTTCTTT
CDR3 protein: CASSPQKENTEAFF